This TCR beta chain was captured by sequencing in a study of blood T cell repertoires in COVID-19. At the level of the study: There were acute and convalescent COVID-19 samples, and they came from the United States, Italy and Spain. Sample material is recorded as cDNA or gDNA derived from T cells, B-cell-depleted T cells, or PBMCs.

In the authors' workflow: Amplification of reference gene primers provided the estimated nucleated cell counts. The assay was immunoSEQ multiplex PCR, and TCRdb's table has in-frame clones only and misses some. V and J calls and clone size are given by that table; D and trimming were obtained from the DNA. The table shows over 250,000 clones, with about 89% occurring only once. The sequence derives from a man aged 50-59 years with acute or convalescent COVID-19. The specimen sequenced was peripheral blood.

CDR3 in amino acids: CSATETGADEKLFF. As DNA, the CDR3 is TGCAGTGCTACTGAGACAGGGGCGGACGAAAAACTGTTTTTT. The chain has TRBV20-1 and TRBJ1-4; 8 nucleotides match TRBD1. The ends lost 4 bases at V and 8 bases at J; junction bases unmatched: 9. Germline-derived CDR1 and CDR2 are DFQATT and SNEGSKA (reference sequence). The CDR3 loop spans 14 amino acids.